A single sample gave rise to the 20 T cell receptor beta chains below, sequenced in a study of cytotoxic CD8 clonotypes in ibrutinib-treated CLL. TCRdb keeps only in-frame clones here, not all; method: immunoSEQ multiplex PCR. The data hold roughly 40,000 clones, with 65% to 70% observed a single time. The sample consisted of PBMCs, taken at disease progression, from a patient treated with ibrutinib. Receptor source: a human donor with chronic lymphocytic leukemia.

The gene calls are TRBV6-6 and TRBJ1-4; TRBD1 is a possible D gene (5 bases). This CDR3 has 14 residues. V lost 2 bases and J lost 8, with 12 bases in between. Germline CDR1 is MNHNY and CDR2 is SVGAGI (reference sequence). Here the CDR3 DNA reads TGTGCCAGCAGTTACGTGGGGCCGGAAGAAAAACTGTTTTTT. Translation: CASSYVGPEEKLFF.

This clone was counted only a few times. The chain couples TRBV11-2 to TRBJ2-6; D is undetermined. The V gene lost 1 base and the J gene lost 0 bases, with 16 bases spanning the gap. This CDR3 region has 19 residues. The germline gives CDR1 SGHAT, CDR2 FQNNGV. In DNA form, the CDR3 reads TGTGCCAGCAGCTTAGGGTGGCAGTCATATTTCTCTGGGGCCAACGTCCTGACTTTC. It translates to CASSLGWQSYFSGANVLTF.

This chain uses TRBV27 with TRBJ1-3; the match to TRBD1 covers 9 bases. The CDR3 consists of 15 residues. Germline V lookup: CDR1 MNHEY, CDR2 SMNVEV (reference sequence). V shed 5 bases, J shed 0 bases, and the junction held 2 bases outside the gene matches. The CDR3 coding sequence is TGTGCCAGCAGTCTACAGGGGGCCTCTGGAAACACCATATATTTT. It yields the protein CASSLQGASGNTIYF.

This clone turned up a few times. The gene calls are TRBV11-2 and TRBJ2-7; 10 positions match TRBD1. The length of the CDR3 is 15 residues. Germline loops: CDR1 SGHAT, CDR2 FQNNGV. V gave up 5 bases and J gave up 4 bases; unmatched junction bases: 8. This CDR3 reads CASSPDRDRGYEQYF. DNA for the CDR3: TGTGCCAGCAGCCCTGATAGGGACAGGGGTTACGAGCAGTACTTC.

This clone was picked up a small number of times. This chain connects TRBV5-6 to TRBJ2-2, with D perhaps matching TRBD2 (5 bases). Trimming took off 6 bases at V and 3 bases at J, with 9 bases between the two ends. Germline V gene data show CDR1 as SGHDT and CDR2 as YYEEEE. The CDR3 runs to 13 residues. The CDR3 reads CASTHGDTGELFF. CDR3 DNA: TGTGCCAGCACCCACGGGGACACCGGGGAGCTGTTTTTT.

The chain has TRBV10-2 and TRBJ2-1, with 12 bases aligning to TRBD2. The length of the CDR3 is 15 residues. From germline, CDR1 is WSHSY and CDR2 SAAADI. J gave up 8 bases and V 3 bases, and 5 bases lay outside the gene matches. CDR3 amino acids: CASSDPASGRDEQFF. In DNA, the CDR3 is TGCGCCAGCAGTGATCCGGCTAGCGGGAGGGATGAGCAGTTCTTC.

There are a few counts of this clone. This chain connects TRBV25-1 to TRBJ2-3; D is undetermined. CDR3 size: 13 residues. V was pared by 0 bases and J by 6 bases, with 7 bases between. Germline CDR1 reads MGHDK; CDR2 reads SYGVNS. The CDR3 DNA sequence: TGTGCCAGCAGTGAATATAAGGTTGATACGCAGTATTTT. Its translation: CASSEYKVDTQYF. Drawing the rest from reference TRBV25-1 and TRBJ2-3, the complete variable domain is EADIYQTPRYLVIGTGKKITLECSQTMGHDKMYWYQQDPGMELHLIHYSYGVNSTEKGDLSSESTVSRIRTEHFPLTLESARPSHTSQYLCASSEYKVDTQYFGPGTRLTVL.

The chain is built from TRBV5-1 and TRBJ2-5; unclear D gene. Per germline, CDR1 SGHRS and CDR2 YFSETQ. V was shortened by 0 bases and J by 6 bases, with 15 bases between the two germline ends. This CDR3 spans 15 amino acids. CDR3 nucleotides: TGCGCCAGCAGCTTGGGGGCCACGAGTGGGCAGACCCAGTACTTC. Protein sequence: CASSLGATSGQTQYF.

The sample holds a few counts of this clone. J is TRBJ1-1 and V is TRBV7-2, with D tentatively TRBD1 (5 bases). From germline, CDR1 is SGHTA and CDR2 FQGNSA. The CDR3 loop spans 16 amino acids. Trimming removed 2 bases at V and 2 bases at J, with 15 bases between. CDR3 region: CASSLRGRDLNTEAFF. CDR3 coding DNA: TGTGCCAGCAGCTTACGAGGGCGGGACTTAAACACTGAAGCTTTCTTT.

This chain's CDR3 is CASSELGTEGETQYF. The CDR3 coding sequence is TGTGCCAGCAGTGAACTAGGGACAGAGGGGGAGACCCAGTACTTC. The rearrangement links TRBV6-1 to TRBJ2-5; the match to TRBD1 covers 7 bases. CDR1 and CDR2 (germline): MNHNS, SASEGT. The CDR3 has 15 amino acids. With 2 bases clipped from V and 5 bases from J, the junction kept 8 bases outside the gene matches.

This clone was found once. This chain joins TRBV19 and TRBJ2-1; the D gene could be TRBD1 or TRBD2 (5 bases each). The CDR3 runs to 14 residues. The germline V gene has CDR1 LNHDA and CDR2 SQIVND (reference sequence). Trimming took off 5 bases at V and 9 bases at J, with 17 bases between the two ends. The CDR3 DNA reads as TGTGCCAGTAGTCTTCCGGTTGGGGGTGGTGAGCAGTTCTTC. Translated, it gives CASSLPVGGGEQFF.

The rearrangement uses TRBV11-3 and TRBJ2-5, with 7 bases lining up with TRBD2. With 4 bases clipped from V and 2 bases from J, the junction kept 10 bases outside the gene matches. The germline V gene has CDR1 SGHNT and CDR2 YENEEA. CDR3 size: 16 residues. The CDR3 nucleotides are TGTGCCAGCAGCTCCTGGGAGGGGCTGGGTCAAGAGACCCAGTACTTC. This sequence encodes CASSSWEGLGQETQYF.

This clone was found once. This chain connects TRBV2 to TRBJ1-5; perhaps TRBD1 as D (6 bases). The CDR3 is made up of 17 amino acids. CDR1 SNHLY and CDR2 FYNNEI come from the germline V gene. V was trimmed by 5 bases and J by 1 base, leaving 18 bases between them. The CDR3 loop is CASSLDRRTVSNQPQHF. In DNA, the CDR3 is TGTGCCAGCAGTTTGGACAGACGTACTGTCAGCAATCAGCCCCAGCATTTT. Using reference TRBV2 and TRBJ1-5 for the parts outside the CDR3, the full variable domain is EPEVTQTPSHQVTQMGQEVILRCVPISNHLYFYWYRQILGQKVEFLVSFYNNEISEKSEIFDDQFSVERPDGSNFTLKIRSTKLEDSAMYFCASSLDRRTVSNQPQHFGDGTRLSIL.

The chain couples TRBV11-3 to TRBJ1-4; no definite D call. This CDR3 spans 11 amino acids. V was shortened by 8 bases and J by 2 bases, with 3 bases between the two germline ends. Germline V CDR1 and CDR2: SGHNT, YENEEA. CDR3 DNA sequence: TGTGCCAGCTCGACTAATGAAAAACTGTTTTTT. Residues: CASSTNEKLFF.

This rearrangement joins TRBV7-9 to TRBJ2-2; D not resolved. This CDR3 has 14 amino acids. CDR1 is SEHNR, CDR2 FQNEAQ, per germline (reference sequence). V dropped 5 bases and J dropped 6 bases, with 13 bases sitting between them. As DNA, the CDR3 is TGTGCCAGCAGCCCGACATCTCAGGCCGGGGAGCTGTTTTTT. This translates into CASSPTSQAGELFF. The full variable domain, completed using reference TRBV7-9 and TRBJ2-2, is DTGVSQNPRHKITKRGQNVTFRCDPISEHNRLYWYRQTLGQGPEFLTYFQNEAQLEKSRLLSDRFSAERPKGSFSTLEIQRTEQGDSAMYLCASSPTSQAGELFFGEGSRLTVL.

The table lists this clone with a few counts. The CDR3 sequence: CASSVGLAGDPGGGEQYF. CDR3 DNA: TGTGCCAGCAGTGTGGGACTAGCGGGAGATCCCGGAGGGGGGGAGCAGTACTTC. V usage is TRBV9 and J usage is TRBJ2-7; TRBD2 matches at 14 bases. Germline assignment: CDR1 SGDLS and CDR2 YYNGEE. V was pared by 5 bases and J by 7 bases, with 17 bases of the junction left unmatched. CDR3 size: 18 residues.

The rearrangement uses TRBV13 and TRBJ2-3; D remains ambiguous. There are 16 residues in the CDR3. Germline V CDR1 and CDR2: PRHDT, FYEKMQ (reference sequence). Trimming left V 2 bases short and J 3 bases short, with 15 bases between. The CDR3 DNA reads as TGTGCCAGCAGCTTAATTGCTAATCATAGGACAGATACGCAGTATTTT. Its protein is CASSLIANHRTDTQYF.

V usage is TRBV11-2 and J usage is TRBJ2-3, with D possibly being TRBD2 (6 bases). The germline CDR1 and CDR2 sequences are SGHAT and FQNNGV. Trimming pared 5 bases from V and 0 bases from J, leaving 12 bases between. CDR3 length: 15 amino acids. The CDR3 region is CASSRRELSTDTQYF. CDR3 bases: TGTGCCAGCAGCCGTCGGGAGTTAAGCACAGATACGCAGTATTTT.

The chain is built from TRBV30 and TRBJ2-1; D is tentatively TRBD1 or TRBD2 (5 bases each). Germline V gives CDR1 GTSNPN, CDR2 SVGIG (reference sequence). The ends were cut back, 2 bases at V and 7 bases at J, with 12 bases in the middle. This CDR3 is 13 amino acids long. The CDR3 coding sequence is TGTGCCTGGAGTCCCGGGTGGGGGAATGAGCAGTTCTTC. It codes for CAWSPGWGNEQFF.

The J gene is TRBJ2-7, the V gene TRBV5-6; TRBD2 matches 10 bases. The CDR3 extends over 14 amino acids. Trimming at V came to 4 bases and at J to 3 bases, leaving 4 bases not matched to a gene. Germline V gene lookup returns CDR1 SGHDT and CDR2 YYEEEE. The CDR3 is CASSLGTSVYEQYF. The DNA of the CDR3 is TGTGCCAGCAGCCTTGGGACTAGCGTCTACGAGCAGTACTTC.